The 20 T cell receptor beta chains in this list originate from one sample, sequenced in a study of T cell clones after liver transplantation. Some clones are missing from TCRdb's copy, which holds only in-frame ones; the method was immunoSEQ multiplex PCR. The data contain more than 95,000 clones, about 81% of them singletons. The input for sequencing was CD4+ T cells from blood, taken approximately 50 months after liver transplant. The receptors here all came from a human patient who received a liver transplant. Some T cells may possibly be graft donor cells.

V is TRBV18 and J is TRBJ2-7, with a weak D call TRBD1 (7 bases). The CDR3 has 15 amino acids. Trimming took 4 bases from V and 6 from J, leaving 19 bases between them. Germline V gene sequence: CDR1 KGHSH, CDR2 LQKENI. The CDR3 DNA reads TGTGCCAGCTCACTCAAGACTACCCAGGGGGGCGAGCAGTACTTC. Residues: CASSLKTTQGGEQYF.

This sequence joins TRBV6-1 and TRBJ1-1; D remains ambiguous. Looked up from germline, CDR1 is MNHNS and CDR2 is SASEGT. V dropped 4 bases and J dropped 0 bases, with 6 bases sitting between them. The CDR3 length is 13 residues. The CDR3 loop is CASSGSLNTEAFF. In DNA form, the CDR3 reads TGTGCCAGCAGTGGTAGCTTGAACACTGAAGCTTTCTTT.

The chain links TRBV18 to TRBJ2-5; D gene ambiguous. The CDR3 spans 13 residues. Germline CDR1 reads KGHSH; CDR2 reads LQKENI. Trimming shortened V by 1 base and J by 5 bases, and 8 bases separated the two germline ends. The CDR3 bases are TGTGCCAGCTCACCACAGAGTTCGGAGACCCAGTACTTC. Translation: CASSPQSSETQYF.

The gene calls are TRBV4-1 and TRBJ2-7; 11 bases agree with TRBD2. Germline V gene data show CDR1 as MGHRA and CDR2 as YSYEKL. The CDR3 is 15 residues long. Trimming at V came to 1 base and at J to 5 bases, leaving 4 bases not matched to a gene. CDR3 in amino acids: CASSQVAGGPHEQYF. CDR3 sequence (DNA): TGCGCCAGCAGCCAAGTAGCGGGAGGGCCCCACGAGCAGTACTTC.

This clone was counted a few times. The CDR3 reads CAWSKNPVNNEQFF. Written as DNA, the CDR3 is TGTGCCTGGTCAAAAAACCCAGTGAACAATGAGCAGTTCTTC. The chain is built from TRBV30 and TRBJ2-1; D is undetermined. Trimming left V 5 bases short and J 5 bases short, with 16 bases between. This CDR3 comprises 14 residues. Germline assignment: CDR1 GTSNPN and CDR2 SVGIG (reference sequence).

This clone was recorded only once. This chain links TRBV5-4 with TRBJ2-5, with 9 bases fitting TRBD2. V was pared by 3 bases and J by 3 bases, with 9 bases of the junction left unmatched. The CDR3 consists of 16 residues. In germline, CDR1 is SGHNT, CDR2 YYREEE (reference sequence). The DNA of the CDR3 is TGTGCCAGCAGCTCCCCCCAGCGGGAGGTCAAAGAGACCCAGTACTTC. It yields the protein CASSSPQREVKETQYF.

The chain carries TRBV5-4 and TRBJ2-1; 10 nucleotides align to TRBD1. Germline V CDR1 and CDR2: SGHNT, YYREEE (reference sequence). J was trimmed by 4 bases and V by 6 bases; bases with no gene match: 13. CDR3 length: 17 residues. CDR3 coding DNA: TGTGCCAGCACCAGCCTAAGACAGGGGGCTCCTTACAATGAGCAGTTCTTC. Protein: CASTSLRQGAPYNEQFF.

The genes are TRBV7-6 and TRBJ1-4, with TRBD1 matching 10 bases. Germline CDR1 SGHVS, CDR2 FNYEAQ. This CDR3 region has 16 residues. V dropped 3 bases and J dropped 8; count of bases not matched to a gene: 9. The CDR3, as DNA: TGTGCCAGCAGCTTTCCGGGACAGGGGAGGAGAGAAAAACTGTTTTTT. Residues: CASSFPGQGRREKLFF.

The rearrangement uses TRBV7-2 and TRBJ2-7, with D tentatively TRBD2 (6 bases). CDR1 and CDR2 from the germline V gene are SGHTA and FQGNSA. The ends were cut back, 3 bases at V and 2 bases at J, with 14 bases in the middle. This CDR3 is 15 amino acids long. The CDR3 DNA reads as TGTGCCAGCAGCTTCTCTAGCGCAAAAACCTACGAGCAGTACTTC. Amino acids: CASSFSSAKTYEQYF.

This chain uses TRBV2 with TRBJ2-3; 8 nucleotides line up with TRBD1. From germline, CDR1 is SNHLY and CDR2 FYNNEI. This CDR3 has 17 residues. The trim removed 2 bases at V and 1 base at J, leaving 8 bases unmatched. CDR3 region: CASSEIQGGFGTDTQYF. Written as DNA, the CDR3 is TGTGCCAGCAGTGAAATACAGGGGGGATTTGGCACAGATACGCAGTATTTT.

This chain connects TRBV7-6 to TRBJ2-7; TRBD1 matches at 7 bases. The CDR3 has 14 residues. V lost 2 bases to trimming and J lost 4 bases; unmatched junction nucleotides: 5. CDR1 is SGHVS, CDR2 FNYEAQ, per germline. The CDR3 sequence: CASSLQGGIYEQYF. CDR3 DNA: TGTGCCAGCAGCTTACAAGGGGGCATATACGAGCAGTACTTC.

The gene calls are TRBV6-5 and TRBJ1-1; the D is unclear. In germline, CDR1 is MNHEY, CDR2 SVGAGI. CDR3 length: 16 amino acids. With 2 bases removed from V and 2 bases from J, the gap between germline ends came to 15 bases. The CDR3 nucleotides read TGTGCCAGCAGTTACGGGAAGGGAAGAGCTAACACTGAAGCTTTCTTT. Translating gives CASSYGKGRANTEAFF.

The CDR3 sequence is CASSSGSGRGTDTQYF. DNA for the CDR3: TGCGCCAGCAGTTCCGGTAGCGGGAGAGGCACAGATACGCAGTATTTT. The V gene is TRBV5-1, the J gene TRBJ2-3, with TRBD2 matching over 9 bases. The V gene end was trimmed by 5 bases and the J gene end by 1 base; junction bases not matched to a gene: 8. The length of the CDR3 is 16 residues. The germline CDR1 and CDR2 sequences are SGHRS and YFSETQ.

The chain recombines TRBV18 with TRBJ1-4; D not resolved. V lost 4 bases, J lost 5 bases, and 11 bases lay in between. CDR3 length: 14 residues. Germline V lookup: CDR1 KGHSH, CDR2 LQKENI. The CDR3, as DNA: TGTGCCAGCTCACAAGGAGGGCAGAATGAAAAACTGTTTTTT. This gives the protein CASSQGGQNEKLFF.

The V and J genes are TRBV19 and TRBJ2-3; D is perhaps TRBD2 (6 bases). CDR1 and CDR2 from the germline V gene are LNHDA and SQIVND (reference sequence). The CDR3 is 14 amino acids. The ends were cut back, 8 bases at V and 2 bases at J, with 14 bases in the middle. The CDR3 protein is CASGGLPATDTQYF. Written as DNA, the CDR3 is TGTGCCAGTGGGGGACTCCCGGCCACAGATACGCAGTATTTT.

J is TRBJ2-2 and V is TRBV18, with D possibly matching TRBD1 (6 bases). The CDR3 consists of 14 residues. V gave up 4 bases and J gave up 3 bases, with 9 bases separating them. The germline CDR1 and CDR2 sequences are KGHSH and LQKENI. The CDR3 sequence is CASSLDSYTGELFF. As DNA, the CDR3 is TGTGCCAGCTCACTGGACAGTTACACCGGGGAGCTGTTTTTT.

The chain recombines TRBV29-1 with TRBJ1-4; D might be TRBD1 (5 bases). The CDR3 is made up of 11 amino acids. Germline V gene sequence: CDR1 SQVTM, CDR2 ANQGSEA. V lost 3 bases and J lost 8, with 7 bases in between. The CDR3 sequence is CSVDWGEKLFF. CDR3 DNA: TGCAGCGTTGATTGGGGGGAAAAACTGTTTTTT.

This rearrangement joins TRBV6-1 to TRBJ2-2, with D perhaps given as TRBD1 or TRBD2 (5 bases each). This CDR3 contains 15 residues. CDR1 and CDR2 (germline): MNHNS, SASEGT. V was shortened by 2 bases and J by 5 bases, with 12 bases between the two germline ends. The CDR3 coding sequence is TGTGCCAGCAGTGAATTTGGGACGCGTACCGGGGAGCTGTTTTTT. Its protein product is CASSEFGTRTGELFF.

The rearrangement links TRBV7-8 to TRBJ1-6; maybe TRBD1 (6 bases). Trimming cost V 0 bases and J 0 bases, with 12 bases left between them. CDR3 size: 18 residues. Germline CDR1 SGHVS, CDR2 FQNEAQ. The CDR3 loop is CASSLARQGSSYNSPLHF. CDR3 nucleotides: TGTGCCAGCAGCTTAGCACGGCAGGGGAGCTCCTATAATTCACCCCTCCACTTT. The full variable domain, completed using reference TRBV7-8 and TRBJ1-6, is GAGVSQSPRYKVAKRGQDVALRCDPISGHVSLFWYQQALGQGPEFLTYFQNEAQLDKSGLPSDRFFAERPEGSVSTLKIQRTQQEDSAVYLCASSLARQGSSYNSPLHFGNGTRLTVT.

The CDR3 loop reads CASSPLGQGTGNSPLHF. The CDR3 DNA reads TGTGCCAGCTCACCCCTAGGACAGGGTACGGGTAATTCACCCCTCCACTTT. The J gene is TRBJ1-6, the V gene TRBV18; 8 bases are shared with TRBD1. CDR1 is KGHSH and CDR2 is LQKENI in the germline V gene. V gave up 3 bases and J gave up 6 bases; unmatched junction bases: 10. CDR3 size: 17 residues.